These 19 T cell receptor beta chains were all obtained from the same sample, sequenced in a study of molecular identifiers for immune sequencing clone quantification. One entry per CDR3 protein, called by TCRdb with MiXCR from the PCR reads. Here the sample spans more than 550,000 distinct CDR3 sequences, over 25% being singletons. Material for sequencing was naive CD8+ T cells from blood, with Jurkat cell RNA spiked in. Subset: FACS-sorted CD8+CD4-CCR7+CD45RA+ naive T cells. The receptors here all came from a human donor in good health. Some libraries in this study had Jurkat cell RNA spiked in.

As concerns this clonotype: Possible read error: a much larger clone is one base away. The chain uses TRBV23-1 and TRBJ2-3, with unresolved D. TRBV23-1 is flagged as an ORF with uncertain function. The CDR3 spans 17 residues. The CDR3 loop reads CASTLRCGTRSTATQYF. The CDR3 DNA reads TGCGCCAGCACCCTAAGATGCGGTACACGAAGCACAGCTACGCAGTATTTT.

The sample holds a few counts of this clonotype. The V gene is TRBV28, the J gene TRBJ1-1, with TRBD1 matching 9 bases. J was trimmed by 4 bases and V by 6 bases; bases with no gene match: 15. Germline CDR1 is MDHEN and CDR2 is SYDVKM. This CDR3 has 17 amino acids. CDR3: CASRGDRAEVFSTEAFF. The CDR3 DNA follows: TGTGCCAGCAGGGGGGACAGGGCGGAGGTATTTAGCACTGAAGCTTTCTTT.

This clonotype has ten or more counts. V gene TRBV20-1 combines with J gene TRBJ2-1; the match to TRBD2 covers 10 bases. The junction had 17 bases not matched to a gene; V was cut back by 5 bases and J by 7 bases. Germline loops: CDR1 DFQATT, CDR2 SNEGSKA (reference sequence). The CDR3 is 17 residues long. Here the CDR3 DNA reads TGCAGTGCTCATCTAGCGGGAGAGAGTACTCCGTGGAATGAGCAGTTCTTC. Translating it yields CSAHLAGESTPWNEQFF.

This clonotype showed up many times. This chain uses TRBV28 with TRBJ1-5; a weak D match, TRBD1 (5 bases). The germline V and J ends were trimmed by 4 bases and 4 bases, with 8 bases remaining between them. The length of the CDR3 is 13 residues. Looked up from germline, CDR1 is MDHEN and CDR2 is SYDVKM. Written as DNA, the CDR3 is TGTGCCAGCAGTTGGACAAAGAATCAGCCCCAGCATTTT. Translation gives CASSWTKNQPQHF.

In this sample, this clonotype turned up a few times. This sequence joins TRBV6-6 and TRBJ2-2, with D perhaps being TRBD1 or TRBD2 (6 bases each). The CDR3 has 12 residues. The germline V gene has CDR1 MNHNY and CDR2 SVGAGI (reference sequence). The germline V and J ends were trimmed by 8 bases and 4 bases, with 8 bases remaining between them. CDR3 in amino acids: CASEGGTGELFF. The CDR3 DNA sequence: TGTGCCAGCGAGGGGGGCACCGGGGAGCTGTTTTTT.

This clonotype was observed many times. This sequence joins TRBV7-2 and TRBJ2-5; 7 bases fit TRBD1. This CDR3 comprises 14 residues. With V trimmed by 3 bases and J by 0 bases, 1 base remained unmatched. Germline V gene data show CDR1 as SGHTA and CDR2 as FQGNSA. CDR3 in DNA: TGTGCCAGCAGCTTGACAGGGAACCAAGAGACCCAGTACTTC. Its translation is CASSLTGNQETQYF.

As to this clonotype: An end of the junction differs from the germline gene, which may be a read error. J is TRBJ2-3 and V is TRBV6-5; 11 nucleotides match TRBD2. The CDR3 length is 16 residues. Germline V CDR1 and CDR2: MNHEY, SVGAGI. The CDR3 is CAGSLQTSGITDTQYF. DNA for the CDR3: TGTGCCGGCAGTTTACAGACTAGCGGGATCACAGATACGCAGTATTTT.

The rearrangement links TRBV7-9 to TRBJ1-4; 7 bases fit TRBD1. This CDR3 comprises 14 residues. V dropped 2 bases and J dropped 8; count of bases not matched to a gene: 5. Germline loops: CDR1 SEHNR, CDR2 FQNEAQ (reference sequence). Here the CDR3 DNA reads TGTGCCAGCAGCTTAACAGGGGATGGGGAAAAACTGTTTTTT. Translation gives CASSLTGDGEKLFF. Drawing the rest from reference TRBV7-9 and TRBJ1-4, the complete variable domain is DTGVSQNPRHKITKRGQNVTFRCDPISEHNRLYWYRQTLGQGPEFLTYFQNEAQLEKSRLLSDRFSAERPKGSFSTLEIQRTEQGDSAMYLCASSLTGDGEKLFFGSGTQLSVL.

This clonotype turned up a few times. As DNA, the CDR3 is TGTGCCAGCAGTTTAAGTCTAGCGGGAGGGGGCTACGAGCAGTACTTC. Amino acid sequence: CASSLSLAGGGYEQYF. The genes are TRBV28 and TRBJ2-7; TRBD2 agrees at 12 bases. V gave up 2 bases and J gave up 3 bases; unmatched junction bases: 5. This CDR3 is 16 amino acids long. CDR1 MDHEN and CDR2 SYDVKM come from the germline V gene.

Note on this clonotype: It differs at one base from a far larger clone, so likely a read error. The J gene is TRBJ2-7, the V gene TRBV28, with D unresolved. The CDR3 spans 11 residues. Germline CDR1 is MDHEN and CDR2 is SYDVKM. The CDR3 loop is CASSPRYEQHF. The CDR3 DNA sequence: TGTGCCAGCAGTCCTCGGTACGAGCAGCACTTC.

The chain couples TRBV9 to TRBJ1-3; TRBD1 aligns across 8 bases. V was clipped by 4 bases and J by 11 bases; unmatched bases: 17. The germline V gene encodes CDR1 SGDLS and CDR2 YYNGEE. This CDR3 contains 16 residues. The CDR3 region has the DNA TGTGCCAGCAGCACCCGGGACAGGTCCCCCTTCAACGCCATATATTTT. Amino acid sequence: CASSTRDRSPFNAIYF.

The CDR3 sequence: CASRCKWGRYTEAFF. In DNA, the CDR3 is TGTGCCAGCAGGTGCAAATGGGGGAGATACACTGAAGCTTTCTTT. This chain links TRBV7-8 with TRBJ1-1, with D perhaps matching TRBD1 (5 bases). The V end lost 6 bases, the J end lost 3 bases, and 17 bases lay between the germline ends. In germline, CDR1 is SGHVS, CDR2 FQNEAQ. The CDR3 spans 15 residues.

CDR3 DNA sequence: TGTGCCAGCAAAGCGGGACTAGACAACGAGCAGTACTTC. Amino acid sequence: CASKAGLDNEQYF. The rearrangement uses TRBV12-3 or TRBV12-4 and TRBJ2-7; 8 bases line up with TRBD2. The V gene end was trimmed by 7 bases and the J gene end by 5 bases; junction bases not matched to a gene: 7. CDR3 length: 13 residues.

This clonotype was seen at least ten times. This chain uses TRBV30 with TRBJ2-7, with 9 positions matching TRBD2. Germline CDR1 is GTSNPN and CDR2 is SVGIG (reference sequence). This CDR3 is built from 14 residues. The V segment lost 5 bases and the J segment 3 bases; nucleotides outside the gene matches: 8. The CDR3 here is CAWSAAGGLYEQYF. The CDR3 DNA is TGTGCCTGGTCGGCGGCGGGGGGGCTCTACGAGCAGTACTTC.

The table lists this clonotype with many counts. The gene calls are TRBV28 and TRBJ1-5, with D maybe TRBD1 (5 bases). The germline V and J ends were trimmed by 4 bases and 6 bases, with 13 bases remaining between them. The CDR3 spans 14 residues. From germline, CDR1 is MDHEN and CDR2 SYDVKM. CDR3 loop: CASSYQGMGQPQHF. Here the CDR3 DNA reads TGTGCCAGCAGTTATCAGGGTATGGGTCAGCCCCAGCATTTT.

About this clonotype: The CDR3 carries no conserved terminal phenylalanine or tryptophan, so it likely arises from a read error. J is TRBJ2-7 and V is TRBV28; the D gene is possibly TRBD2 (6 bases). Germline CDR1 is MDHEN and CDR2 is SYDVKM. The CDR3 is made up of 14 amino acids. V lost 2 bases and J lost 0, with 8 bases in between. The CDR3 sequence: CASSLTGDSYEQYL. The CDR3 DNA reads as TGTGCCAGCAGTTTAACGGGGGACTCCTACGAGCAGTACCTC.

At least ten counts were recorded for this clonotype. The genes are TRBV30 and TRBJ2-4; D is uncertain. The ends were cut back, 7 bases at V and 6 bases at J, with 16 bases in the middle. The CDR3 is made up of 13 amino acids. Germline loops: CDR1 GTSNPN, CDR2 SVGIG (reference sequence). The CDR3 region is CASTLPPGNIQYF. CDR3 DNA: TGTGCCTCGACACTACCCCCCGGAAACATTCAGTACTTC.

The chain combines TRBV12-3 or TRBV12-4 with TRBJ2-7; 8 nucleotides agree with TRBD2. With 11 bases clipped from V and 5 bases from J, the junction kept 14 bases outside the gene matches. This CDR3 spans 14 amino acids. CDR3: CASLDGGGLNEQYF. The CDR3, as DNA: TGTGCCTCGCTGGACGGGGGGGGCCTGAACGAGCAGTACTTC.

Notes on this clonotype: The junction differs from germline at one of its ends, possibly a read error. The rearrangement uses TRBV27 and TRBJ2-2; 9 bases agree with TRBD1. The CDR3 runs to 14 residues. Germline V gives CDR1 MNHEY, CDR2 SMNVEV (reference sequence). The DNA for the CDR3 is TGTGCCGGCAGTTTGGGGACAGGGTTTGGGGAGCTGTTTTTT. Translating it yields CAGSLGTGFGELFF.